This TCR beta chain was profiled in a study of graft-versus-host responses after intestinal transplantation (dated by TCRdb to the early 2020s). Regarding the research as a whole: Multivisceral, liver-intestinal, or isolated intestinal transplants were received by the recipients. Anti-thymocyte globulin induction was given to all recipients, followed by maintenance tacrolimus and steroids for 2 to 4 years. After intestinal transplantation, graft-versus-host and host-versus-graft alloreactive T cell clones in the graft, circulation and bone marrow were tracked using bulk TCR-beta CDR3 sequencing. To identify alloreactive clones, pre-transplant mixed lymphocyte reaction products were sequenced and compared with unstimulated pre-transplant donor and recipient T cells. The cohort enrolled approximately 24 intestinal transplant recipients, one of whom was a retransplant, and a few patients without pretransplant specimens were excluded. A peak of at least 4% donor T cells among recipient peripheral blood mononuclear cells was the definition used for donor T cell macrochimerism. Samples from a few later patients were sequenced in-house on an Illumina MiSeq with MiXCR processing rather than by the commercial service.

Dithiothreitol, EDTA incubations and collagenase D digestion were used to isolate intraepithelial and lamina propria lymphocytes from graft specimens. Serial intestinal graft biopsy specimens collected up to 600 days after transplant underwent bulk TCR-beta sequencing. Results the study describes overall, beyond this receptor: GvH clones were detected in recipient bone marrow, and some of these GvH clones were observed earlier in ileal mucosa or blood, consistent with an intestinal mucosal origin. In the allografts of patients with donor T cell macrochimerism, GvH to HvG T cell clonal ratios were high. Peak levels of circulating GvH clones were associated with declines in HvG clones early after transplant. The relatively low number and heterogeneity of intestinal transplant patients limited the conclusions.

Reading from cysteine to phenylalanine, the CDR3 counts 16 amino acids. CDR3 DNA only is kept here, 48 bases in frame from base 1. In the germline V gene, CDR1 corresponds to SGHAT and CDR2 to FQNNGV. The library was generated by the immunoSEQ multiplex PCR assay. Adaptive Biotechnologies carried out high-throughput TCR-beta CDR3 sequencing of genomic DNA for most patients. The study's own analysis went as follows. TCR sequencing data for more than 15 patients were retrieved from Adaptive's ImmunoSEQ software; a few other patients were processed with MiXCR and VDJtools. CDR3 nucleotide sequences shared by donor and recipient were removed because the origin of these sequences could not be assigned. At least 2-fold expansion over unstimulated cells and a minimum CFSE-low frequency of 0.002% (template counts) or 0.001% (read counts) were required for clones to be classified as alloreactive. Clones were considered mappable if detected in sequenced pre-transplant spleen, lymph node, or MLR CFSE-low populations of the donor or recipient. The cumulative frequency of alloreactive clones was calculated as a percentage of all sequences, weighted by copy number. TCRdb took over this immuneACCESS table, retaining in-frame rearrangements with V and J assigned. Such tables are incomplete; in checked studies, under half of the missing clones stem from an unresolved V gene, and the remainder is unexplained. V and J calls and clone size are as listed in that table; D and trimming were resolved from the DNA. Counted in this sample were about 18,000 clones; 65% to 85% of them appeared once. The top ten hold about 8% of the sample.

Worth noting for this clone: Its antigen has not been determined. Mismatch with germline at one junction end may stem from a read error.

The V and J segments used are TRBV11-2 and TRBJ2-3, and TRBD2 matches 8 of the central bases. This receptor was obtained from a human patient who received an intestinal transplant, so some T cells may come from the graft donor. The sample here was ileum tissue, taken about 430 days after intestinal transplant. The CDR3 protein sequence reads: CAGSLVPGGFTDTQYF. In nucleotides, the sequence is TGTGCCGGCAGCTTAGTTCCGGGAGGGTTCACAGATACGCAGTATTTT. Extended through the reference TRBV11-2 and TRBJ2-3 proteins, this CDR3 yields the full variable domain: EAGVAQSPRYKIIEKRQSVAFWCNPISGHATLYWYQQILGQGPKLLIQFQNNGVVDDSQLPKDRFSAERLKGVDSTLKIQPAKLEDSAVYLCAGSLVPGGFTDTQYFGPGTRLTVL.